This T cell receptor beta chain comes out of a study of blood T cell repertoires in COVID-19 (TCRdb year 2020). In terms of the full investigation: Samples covering the acute and convalescent phases of COVID-19 were provided by collaborators in the United States, Italy and Spain. The material from the prospective study consisted of cDNA or gDNA derived from T cells, B-cell-depleted T cells, or PBMCs. Subjects who had been exposed to COVID-19, were actively infected with it, or had recovered from it provided the deeply sampled blood TCRbeta repertoires that made up the dataset. A freely available public database, intended as a resource for researchers studying the immune response to SARS-CoV-2, is where the repertoires were released. Samples were obtained from the ongoing ImmuneRACE study (first 160 participants) and from about 1,300 subjects provided by 6 global collaborators. Nearly every sample came with metadata listing a de-identified subject ID, COVID-19 status, age in years and sex. Where HLA class I and class II types were available, the types were taken from metadata supplied by the sample provider, not from assay-based typing.

In the case of this clone: Its cognate antigen has yet to be identified. Nothing much larger sits one base from this clone, and base qualities are not available.

Overall study results and their limits: The quantity of clinical and demographic metadata differed by source and by participant and was supplied without curation.

TCRbeta CDR3 regions were amplified from genomic DNA using the immunoSEQ Assay, a bias-controlled multiplex PCR. The authors' analysis ran thus. The number of nucleated cells in each sample was estimated from the amplification of reference gene primers within the assay. To quantify the absolute abundance of each unique TCRbeta CDR3 rearrangement, sequence reads were collapsed and filtered. For each sample, productive Simpson clonality was calculated by taking the square root of Simpson's diversity index across productive rearrangements. In its TCRdb copy, this immuneACCESS table keeps in-frame sequences only and misses some clones. Where compared with another copy, unresolved V genes explain less than half of these, and the others have no known cause. V and J calls and clone size are copied from that table; D and trimming were computed from the DNA. Recorded for this sample are 150,000 or so clones; around 85% of them occurred a single time. Approximately 2.7% of the sample comes from the top ten.

Each collaborating institution followed its own protocols to collect whole blood in K2EDTA tubes. For TCRbeta analysis, collaborators shipped samples in one of three forms: frozen whole blood, isolated PBMCs, or DNA extracted from either of those sample types. From cysteine to phenylalanine, the CDR3 is 12 amino acids long. Only the CDR3 DNA is retained, 36 bases long and in frame from the first base. From a lookup of the germline V gene, CDR1 and CDR2 are MNHEY and SVGEGT. Cut back by 6 bases and 6 bases, the V and J ends lie 8 bases apart. Material: peripheral blood. The chain links TRBV6-2 or TRBV6-3 with TRBJ2-2, with the D gene not clear enough to name. This sequence was found in a woman in her 40s with active or convalescent COVID-19. The CDR3 protein sequence reads: CASSLYAGELFF. The DNA sequence follows: TGTGCCAGCAGCCTATATGCCGGGGAGCTGTTTTTT.